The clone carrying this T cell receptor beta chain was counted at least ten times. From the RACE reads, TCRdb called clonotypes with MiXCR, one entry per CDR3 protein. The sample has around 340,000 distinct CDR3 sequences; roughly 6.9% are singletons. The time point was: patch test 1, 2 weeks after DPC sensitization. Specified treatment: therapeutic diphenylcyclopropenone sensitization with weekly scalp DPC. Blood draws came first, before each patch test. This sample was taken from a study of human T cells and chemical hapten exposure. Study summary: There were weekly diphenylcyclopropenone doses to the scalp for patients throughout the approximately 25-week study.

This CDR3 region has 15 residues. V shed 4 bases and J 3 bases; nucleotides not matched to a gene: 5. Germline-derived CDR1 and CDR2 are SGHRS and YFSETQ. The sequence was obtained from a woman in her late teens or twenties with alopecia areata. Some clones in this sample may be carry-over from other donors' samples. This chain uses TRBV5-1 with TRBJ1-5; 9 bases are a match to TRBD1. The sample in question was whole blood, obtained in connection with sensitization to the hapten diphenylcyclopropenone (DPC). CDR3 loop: CASSEQGADNQPQHF. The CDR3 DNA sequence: TGCGCCAGCAGCGAACAGGGGGCTGACAATCAGCCCCAGCATTTT.